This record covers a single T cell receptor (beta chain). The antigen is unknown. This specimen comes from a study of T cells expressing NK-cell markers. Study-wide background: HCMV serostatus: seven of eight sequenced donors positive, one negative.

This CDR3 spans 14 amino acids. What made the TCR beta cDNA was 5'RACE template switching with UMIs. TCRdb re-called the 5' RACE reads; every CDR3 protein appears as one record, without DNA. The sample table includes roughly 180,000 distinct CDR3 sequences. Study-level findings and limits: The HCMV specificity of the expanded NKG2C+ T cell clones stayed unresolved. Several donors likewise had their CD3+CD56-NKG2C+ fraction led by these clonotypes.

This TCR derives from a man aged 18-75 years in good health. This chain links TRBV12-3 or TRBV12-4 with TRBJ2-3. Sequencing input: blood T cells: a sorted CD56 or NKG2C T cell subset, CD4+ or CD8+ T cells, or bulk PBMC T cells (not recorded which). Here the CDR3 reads CASSSRPGPDTQYF.